The T cell receptor beta chain described here comes from a study of T cell responses to AZD1222 COVID-19 vaccine. The table came from immunoSEQ multiplex PCR; TCRdb's copy has only in-frame clones and leaves some out. The sample yields about 78,000 clones, around 87% seen once. This CDR3 has 14 amino acids. V gave up 0 bases and J gave up 1 base, with 7 bases separating them. Germline CDR1 SGHRS, CDR2 YFSETQ. The TCR comes from an adult in good health. The genes are TRBV5-1 and TRBJ2-5; D gene ambiguous. The sequences come from peripheral blood, collected on day 0 of AZD1222 vaccination. The DNA for the CDR3 is TGCGCCAGCAGCTTGGTGCAGCGCCAAGAGACCCAGTACTTC. This sequence encodes CASSLVQRQETQYF.